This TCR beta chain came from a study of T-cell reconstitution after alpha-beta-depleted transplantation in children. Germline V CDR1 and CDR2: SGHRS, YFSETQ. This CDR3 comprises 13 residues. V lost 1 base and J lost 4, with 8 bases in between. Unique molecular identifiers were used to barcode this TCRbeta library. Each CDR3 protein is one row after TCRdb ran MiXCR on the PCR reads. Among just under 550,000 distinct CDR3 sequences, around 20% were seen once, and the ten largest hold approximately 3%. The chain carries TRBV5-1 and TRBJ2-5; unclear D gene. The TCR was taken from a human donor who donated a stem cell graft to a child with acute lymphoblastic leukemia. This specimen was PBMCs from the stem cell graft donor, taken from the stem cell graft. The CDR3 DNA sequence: TGCGCCAGCAGCTTGTATTCCCTAGAGACCCAGTACTTC. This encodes CASSLYSLETQYF.